This T cell receptor (beta chain) was profiled in a study of tumor-infiltrating lymphocytes in primary liver carcinoma. Background on the study: The patient population consisted of men and women between 30 and 69 years of age. Between about 4 and 11 cm across, the tumors were all of stage T1-T3 N0M0.

Researchers drew blood RNA from unsorted whole blood and extracted germline DNA as well. Preoperatively, four milliliters of peripheral blood were collected. Regarding this clonotype: The antigen is unknown. Sequence at one end of the junction differs from germline and may be a read error.

Study-level findings and limits: Pairs of tumor regions overlapped more than tumor-adjacent and tumor-blood pairs did.

Researchers generated TCR beta cDNA from about 460 ng of total RNA, relying on a constant-region primer. What produced the TCR beta libraries was three nested multiplex PCR rounds using slightly modified ARM-PCR. TCRdb recomputed calls from the multiplex PCR reads with MiXCR, one row per CDR3 protein. The sample has 190,000 or so distinct CDR3 sequences, less than 65% seen once. This receptor was taken from a woman aged 60-75 years with primary liver carcinoma and hepatitis B virus infection. Source material: peripheral blood.

CDR3 sequence: CASNLVSSGSNERFF. As DNA, the CDR3 is TGTGCCAGCAACTTAGTGTCTAGCGGAAGCAATGAGCGGTTCTTC. This chain uses TRBV11-2 with TRBJ2-1, with 7 bases identical to TRBD2. Germline V lookup: CDR1 SGHAT, CDR2 FQNNGV. This CDR3 comprises 15 residues.